Listed below are T cell receptor beta chains from one sample, sequenced in a study of OX40 agonist ivuxolimab in advanced cancers. Clones were sequenced by immunoSEQ multiplex PCR, and TCRdb holds only the in-frame ones, with some missing. The data hold around 75,000 clones, with about 90% observed a single time. Sequenced here: CD4+ or CD8+ T cells sorted from blood, sampled in a trial of the OX40 agonist ivuxolimab. The receptors were sampled from an adult with an advanced solid tumor such as melanoma, head and neck, liver or kidney cancer. Both conserved end residues are part of each CDR3. A D gene is named only where the DNA matches it firmly. Clone size is given for some rows only: seen once, a few or many times, or a class if the clone is expanded.

TRBV4-1	TRBD1	TRBJ2-7	.	CASSQATPGRTGPLEQYF	TGCGCCAGCAGCCAAGCGACTCCGGGCCGGACAGGGCCCTTGGAGCAGTACTTC
TRBV6-5	.	TRBJ2-2	.	CASSPWYKNTGELFF	TGTGCCAGCAGTCCCTGGTACAAGAACACCGGGGAGCTGTTTTTT
TRBV6-4	.	TRBJ2-3	.	CASSDSSTSTDTQYF	TGTGCCAGCAGTGACTCAAGTACTAGCACAGATACGCAGTATTTT
TRBV27	TRBD2	TRBJ2-3	.	CASSLYGGGVDTQYF	TGTGCCAGCAGTTTATACGGCGGGGGTGTGGATACGCAGTATTTT
TRBV11-2	TRBD1	TRBJ2-3	.	CASSFRDRAADTQYF	TGTGCCAGCAGCTTCCGGGACAGGGCCGCAGATACGCAGTATTTT
TRBV7-9	.	TRBJ1-2	.	CASSLLRGEDGYTF	TGTGCCAGCAGCTTATTGAGAGGGGAAGATGGCTACACCTTC
TRBV7-2	TRBD1	TRBJ1-2	.	CASSFGTAQGGYTF	TGTGCCAGCAGCTTTGGGACAGCCCAAGGGGGCTACACCTTC
TRBV6-1	.	TRBJ2-1	.	CASLIPQGLNEQFF	TGTGCCAGTCTCATCCCACAGGGCCTCAATGAGCAGTTCTTC
TRBV18	.	TRBJ1-1	few	CASKRESEAFF	TGTGCCAGCAAAAGAGAGTCTGAAGCTTTCTTT
TRBV6-5	TRBD1	TRBJ2-1	.	CASSYGRGPNYNEQFF	TGTGCCAGCAGTTACGGCAGGGGGCCTAACTACAATGAGCAGTTCTTC